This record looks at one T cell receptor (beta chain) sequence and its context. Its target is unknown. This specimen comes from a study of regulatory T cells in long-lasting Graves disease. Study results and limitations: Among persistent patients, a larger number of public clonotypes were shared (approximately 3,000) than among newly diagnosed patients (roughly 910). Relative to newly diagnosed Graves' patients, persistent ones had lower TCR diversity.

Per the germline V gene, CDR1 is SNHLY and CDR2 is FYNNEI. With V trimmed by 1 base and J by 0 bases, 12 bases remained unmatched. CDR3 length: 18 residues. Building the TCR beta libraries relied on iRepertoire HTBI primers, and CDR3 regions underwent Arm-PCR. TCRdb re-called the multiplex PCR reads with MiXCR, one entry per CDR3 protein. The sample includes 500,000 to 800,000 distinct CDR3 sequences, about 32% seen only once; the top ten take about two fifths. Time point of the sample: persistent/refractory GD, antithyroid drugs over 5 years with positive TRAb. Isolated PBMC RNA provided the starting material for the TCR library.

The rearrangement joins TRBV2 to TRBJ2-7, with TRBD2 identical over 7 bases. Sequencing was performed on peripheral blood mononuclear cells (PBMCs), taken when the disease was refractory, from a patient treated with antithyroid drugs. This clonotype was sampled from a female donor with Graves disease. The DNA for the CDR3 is TGTGCCAGCAGTGAAGTTCCCGGACTAGTCGGAAGCTCCTACGAGCAGTACTTC. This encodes CASSEVPGLVGSSYEQYF.